Included here is one TCR beta chain sequence, with context. Data came from immunoSEQ multiplex PCR; TCRdb stores just in-frame clones and leaves some out. Counted here are some 340,000 clones, approximately 87% occurring once; the ten biggest clones make up approximately 5.3%. The sample is drawn from a study of blood T cell repertoires in COVID-19. V lost 3 bases and J lost 0, with 12 bases in between. CDR3 length: 16 amino acids. Germline-derived CDR1 and CDR2 are MNHEY and SVGAGI. The chain is built from TRBV6-5 and TRBJ2-1; the D gene is possibly TRBD2 (5 bases). The receptor was derived from a woman aged 25 to 39 who had recovered from COVID-19. Sequenced sample: PBMCs or T cells enriched from blood (not recorded which). The CDR3 DNA is TGTGCCAGCAGTTATTCACCGGGGAGCTCCTACAATGAGCAGTTCTTC. This translates into CASSYSPGSSYNEQFF.